This T cell receptor beta chain was recovered during a study of monozygotic twins with inflammatory bowel disease. Study-wide results and caveats: Findings did not support one strong IBD-associated signal or clonotype.

Concerning this clonotype itself: The antigen remains undetermined.

Sampling involved one blood draw (roughly 2.5 ml) for every donor. The V gene's germline CDR1 is SGHDT and CDR2 YYEEEE. CDR3 size: 13 residues. TCRdb re-analyzed the 5' RACE reads; it lists each CDR3 protein once, without DNA. This table lists about 210,000 distinct CDR3 sequences. The V call is TRBV5-6, the J call TRBJ2-7. The source of this sequence is a human donor with ulcerative colitis or Crohn's disease, or a healthy co-twin of an affected twin (not recorded which). Sequencing was carried out using blood. CDR3 in amino acids: CASSPTPSYEQYF.